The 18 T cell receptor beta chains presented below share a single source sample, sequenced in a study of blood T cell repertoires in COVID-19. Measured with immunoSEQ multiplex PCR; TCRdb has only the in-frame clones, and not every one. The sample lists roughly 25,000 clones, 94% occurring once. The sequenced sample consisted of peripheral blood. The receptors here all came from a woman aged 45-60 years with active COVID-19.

The CDR3 DNA sequence: TGCGCCAGCAAAAGAGGTGGGACAGATACGCAGTATTTT. It codes for CASKRGGTDTQYF. The chain links TRBV10-2 to TRBJ2-3, with D hard to call. From germline, CDR1 is WSHSY and CDR2 SAAADI. V was clipped by 7 bases and J by 3 bases, with 11 bases between them. The length of the CDR3 is 13 residues.

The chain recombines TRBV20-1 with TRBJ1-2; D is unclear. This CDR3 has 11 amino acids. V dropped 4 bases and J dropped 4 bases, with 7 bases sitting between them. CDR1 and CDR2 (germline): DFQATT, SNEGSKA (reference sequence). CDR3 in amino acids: CSATWAYGYTF. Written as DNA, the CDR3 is TGCAGTGCTACCTGGGCCTATGGCTACACCTTC.

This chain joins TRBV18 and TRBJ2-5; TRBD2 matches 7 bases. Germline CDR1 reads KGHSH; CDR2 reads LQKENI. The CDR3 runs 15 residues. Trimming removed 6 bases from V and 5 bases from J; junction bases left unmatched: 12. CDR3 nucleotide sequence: TGTGCCAGCTCCCTTGAGGGAGGGGCAGCGGAGACCCAGTACTTC. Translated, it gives CASSLEGGAAETQYF.

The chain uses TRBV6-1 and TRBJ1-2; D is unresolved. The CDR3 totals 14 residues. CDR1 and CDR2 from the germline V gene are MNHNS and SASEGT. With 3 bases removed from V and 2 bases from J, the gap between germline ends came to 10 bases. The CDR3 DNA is TGTGCCAGCAGTGAGGTTGGCGGAAACTATGGCTACACCTTC. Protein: CASSEVGGNYGYTF.

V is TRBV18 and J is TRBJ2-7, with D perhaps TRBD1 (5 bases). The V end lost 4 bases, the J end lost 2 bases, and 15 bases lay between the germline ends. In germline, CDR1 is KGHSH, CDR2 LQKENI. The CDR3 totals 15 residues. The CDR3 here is CASSQDSSLPYEQYF. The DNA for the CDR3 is TGTGCCAGCTCACAAGACAGTTCCCTTCCCTACGAGCAGTACTTC.

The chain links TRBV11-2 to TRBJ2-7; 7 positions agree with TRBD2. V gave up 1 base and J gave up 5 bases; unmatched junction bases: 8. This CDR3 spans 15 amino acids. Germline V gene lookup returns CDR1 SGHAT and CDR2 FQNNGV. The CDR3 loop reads CASSLGGRERNEQYF. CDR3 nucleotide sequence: TGTGCCAGCAGCTTAGGTGGGAGGGAACGGAACGAGCAGTACTTC.

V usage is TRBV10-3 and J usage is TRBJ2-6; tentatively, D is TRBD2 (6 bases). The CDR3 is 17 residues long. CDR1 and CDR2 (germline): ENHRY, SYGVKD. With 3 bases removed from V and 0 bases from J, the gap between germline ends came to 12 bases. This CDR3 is CAISDLGGSSGANVLTF. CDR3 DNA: TGTGCCATCAGTGACCTTGGGGGGAGCTCTGGGGCCAACGTCCTGACTTTC.

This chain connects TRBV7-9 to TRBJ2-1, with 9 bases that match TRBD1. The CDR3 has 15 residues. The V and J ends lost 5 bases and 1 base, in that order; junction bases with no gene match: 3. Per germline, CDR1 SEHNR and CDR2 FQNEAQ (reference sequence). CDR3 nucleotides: TGTGCCAGCAGCCCGGGACAGGGTTCCTACAATGAGCAGTTCTTC. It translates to CASSPGQGSYNEQFF. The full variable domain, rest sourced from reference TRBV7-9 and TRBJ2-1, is DTGVSQNPRHKITKRGQNVTFRCDPISEHNRLYWYRQTLGQGPEFLTYFQNEAQLEKSRLLSDRFSAERPKGSFSTLEIQRTEQGDSAMYLCASSPGQGSYNEQFFGPGTRLTVL.

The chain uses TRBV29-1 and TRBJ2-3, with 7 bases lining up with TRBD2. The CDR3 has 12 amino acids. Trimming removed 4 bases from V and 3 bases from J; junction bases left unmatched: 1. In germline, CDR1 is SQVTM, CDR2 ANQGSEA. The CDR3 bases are TGCAGCGTTGTACTAGCGACAGATACGCAGTATTTT. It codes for CSVVLATDTQYF.

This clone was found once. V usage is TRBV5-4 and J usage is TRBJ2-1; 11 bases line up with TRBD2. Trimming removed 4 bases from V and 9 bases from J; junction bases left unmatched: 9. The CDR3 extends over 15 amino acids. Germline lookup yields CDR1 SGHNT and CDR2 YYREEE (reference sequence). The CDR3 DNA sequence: TGTGCCAGCAGCACCGGGACTAGCGGCTTCCGTGAGCAGTTCTTC. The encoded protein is CASSTGTSGFREQFF.

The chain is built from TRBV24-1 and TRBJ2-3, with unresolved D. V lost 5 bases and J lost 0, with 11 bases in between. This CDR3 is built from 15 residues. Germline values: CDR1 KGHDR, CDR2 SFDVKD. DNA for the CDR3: TGTGCCACCAGTGCCGTCGTCGGGAGCACAGATACGCAGTATTTT. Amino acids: CATSAVVGSTDTQYF.

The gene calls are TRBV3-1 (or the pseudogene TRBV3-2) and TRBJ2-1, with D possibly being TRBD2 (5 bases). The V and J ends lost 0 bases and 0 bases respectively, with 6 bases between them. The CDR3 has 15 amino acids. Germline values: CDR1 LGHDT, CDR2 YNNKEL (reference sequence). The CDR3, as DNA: TGTGCCAGCAGCCAAGAGGGAGTCTCCTACAATGAGCAGTTCTTC. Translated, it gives CASSQEGVSYNEQFF.

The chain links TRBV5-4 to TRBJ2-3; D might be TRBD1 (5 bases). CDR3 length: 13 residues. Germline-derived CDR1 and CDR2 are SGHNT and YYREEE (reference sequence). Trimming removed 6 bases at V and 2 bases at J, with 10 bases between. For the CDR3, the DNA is TGTGCCAGCACCTCAGGGAACACAGATACGCAGTATTTT. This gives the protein CASTSGNTDTQYF.

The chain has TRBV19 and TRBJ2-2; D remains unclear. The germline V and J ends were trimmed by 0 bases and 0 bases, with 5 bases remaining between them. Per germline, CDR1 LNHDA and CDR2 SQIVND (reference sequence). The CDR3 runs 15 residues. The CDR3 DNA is TGTGCCAGTAGTATAGAACAGTCGAACACCGGGGAGCTGTTTTTT. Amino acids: CASSIEQSNTGELFF.

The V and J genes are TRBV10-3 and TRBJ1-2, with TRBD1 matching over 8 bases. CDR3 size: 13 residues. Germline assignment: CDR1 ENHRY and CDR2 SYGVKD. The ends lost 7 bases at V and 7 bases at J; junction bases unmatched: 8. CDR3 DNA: TGTGCCATCAACGAAGACAGGGGAGGTGGCTACACCTTC. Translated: CAINEDRGGGYTF.

CDR3: CASARADSGNTIYF. CDR3 nucleotides: TGTGCCAGCGCCAGGGCAGACTCTGGAAACACCATATATTTT. The rearrangement links TRBV6-5 to TRBJ1-3, with D tentatively TRBD1 (5 bases). CDR3 size: 14 residues. Per the germline V gene, CDR1 is MNHEY and CDR2 is SVGAGI. V lost 8 bases and J lost 0, with 11 bases in between.

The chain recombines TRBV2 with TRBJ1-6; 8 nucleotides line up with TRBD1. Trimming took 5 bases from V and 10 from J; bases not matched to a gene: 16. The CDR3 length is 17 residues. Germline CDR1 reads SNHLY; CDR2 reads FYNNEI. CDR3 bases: TGTGCCAGCAGTCCGTATCCACCGGGACAGGCGAACTCACCCCTCCACTTT. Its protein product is CASSPYPPGQANSPLHF.

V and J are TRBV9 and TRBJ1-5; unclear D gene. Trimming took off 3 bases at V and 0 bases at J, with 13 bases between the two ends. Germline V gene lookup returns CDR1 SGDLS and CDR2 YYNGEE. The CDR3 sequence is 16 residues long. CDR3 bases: TGTGCCAGCAGCGACGCCCCGGTTGGTAGCAATCAGCCCCAGCATTTT. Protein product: CASSDAPVGSNQPQHF.